Following are 23 T cell receptor beta chains from one sample sequenced in a study of cytomegalovirus exposure and HLA in healthy donors. With 60 Vbeta and 13 Jbeta primers, the PCR was carried out. The table came from immunoSEQ multiplex PCR; TCRdb's copy has only in-frame clones and leaves some out. The sample lists about 190,000 clones; roughly 80% were seen once. Sample: PBMCs. These receptors came from a woman in her late teens or twenties in good health and CMV-seronegative.

The chain is built from TRBV2 and TRBJ1-2, with D uncertain. The CDR3 is 14 amino acids. The V gene lost 4 bases and the J gene lost 2 bases, with 11 bases spanning the gap. Germline V gene data show CDR1 as SNHLY and CDR2 as FYNNEI. The CDR3 loop is CASSARTGNYGYTF. The CDR3 DNA follows: TGTGCCAGCAGTGCCAGGACGGGAAACTATGGCTACACCTTC.

J is TRBJ1-1 and V is TRBV7-9; D is unclear. The CDR3 is 12 residues long. The V end was cut by 5 bases, the J end by 5 bases, with 9 bases between. Germline CDR1 and CDR2: SEHNR and FQNEAQ (reference sequence). For the CDR3, the DNA is TGTGCCAGCAGCCCCTTCGGGACTGAAGCTTTCTTT. Translated, it gives CASSPFGTEAFF.

Details on this clone: The same CDR3 is also encoded by other DNA sequences in this sample. V gene TRBV4-3 combines with J gene TRBJ2-1; tentative D call: TRBD1 (5 bases). The germline V and J ends were trimmed by 0 bases and 8 bases, with 14 bases remaining between them. CDR1 and CDR2 (germline): LGHNA, YSLEER. The CDR3 length is 15 residues. CDR3 sequence: CASSQDRDSSDEQFF. The CDR3 DNA follows: TGCGCCAGCAGCCAAGATCGAGACAGTTCGGATGAGCAGTTCTTC.

In this sample, this clone turned up once. This chain connects TRBV6-5 to TRBJ2-5, with 7 nucleotides matching TRBD1. CDR1 is MNHEY and CDR2 is SVGAGI in the germline V gene. The CDR3 spans 14 residues. V was clipped by 6 bases and J by 5 bases; unmatched bases: 9. CDR3: CASSQTLRGETQYF. CDR3 DNA sequence: TGTGCCAGCAGCCAAACGCTCAGGGGGGAGACCCAGTACTTC.

The V and J genes are TRBV5-4 and TRBJ2-1; TRBD2 matches at 13 bases. Trimming removed 4 bases from V and 5 bases from J; junction bases left unmatched: 6. Germline V gene lookup returns CDR1 SGHNT and CDR2 YYREEE (reference sequence). The CDR3 contains 16 residues. CDR3 bases: TGTGCCAGCAGCCCCCGGACTAGCGGGGGCCACAATGAGCAGTTCTTC. Its protein product is CASSPRTSGGHNEQFF.

This clone is a singleton in its sample. This chain uses TRBV6-5 with TRBJ2-7; 12 nucleotides agree with TRBD1. Germline CDR1 reads MNHEY; CDR2 reads SVGAGI. The CDR3 is made up of 15 amino acids. V gave up 4 bases and J gave up 7 bases; unmatched junction bases: 8. Here the CDR3 reads CASSSPGQGAFEQYF. The CDR3 DNA sequence: TGTGCCAGCAGTTCACCGGGACAGGGGGCATTTGAGCAGTACTTC.

The chain links TRBV6-5 to TRBJ2-5, with D tentatively TRBD1 (5 bases). Matching the DNA end better, TRBJ2-7 makes the J call doubtful. Germline CDR1 reads MNHEY; CDR2 reads SVGAGI. CDR3 length equals 12 residues. The DNA for the CDR3 is TGTGCCAGCAGCCGAGACAGCTACGAGCAGTACTTC. This translates into CASSRDSYEQYF.

A word on this clone: The sample has other DNA sequences that encode this CDR3 too. J is TRBJ2-7 and V is TRBV2; D may be TRBD1 (6 bases). The CDR3 is 13 amino acids. With 4 bases removed from V and 4 bases from J, the gap between germline ends came to 11 bases. The germline V gene has CDR1 SNHLY and CDR2 FYNNEI. The CDR3 region has the DNA TGTGCCAGCAGTGTCGGACAGACTTACGAGCAGTACTTC. Amino acid sequence: CASSVGQTYEQYF.

The chain joins TRBV7-3 to TRBJ2-7; a weak D match, TRBD2 (6 bases). Germline CDR1 is SGHTA and CDR2 is FQGTGA. The CDR3 totals 16 residues. Trimming stripped 0 bases from V and 0 bases from J, with 12 bases between. In DNA form, the CDR3 reads TGTGCCAGCAGCTTAACGGGAGGTACAAGCTCCTACGAGCAGTACTTC. This codes for CASSLTGGTSSYEQYF. The full variable domain, in which reference TRBV7-3 and TRBJ2-7 provide the parts outside the CDR3, is GAGVSQTPSNKVTEKGKYVELRCDPISGHTALYWYRQSLGQGPEFLIYFQGTGAADDSGLPNDRFFAVRPEGSVSTLKIQRTERGDSAVYLCASSLTGGTSSYEQYFGPGTRLTVT.

V and J are TRBV6-5 and TRBJ1-2; a weak D match, TRBD1 (6 bases). With 5 bases removed from V and 5 bases from J, the gap between germline ends came to 18 bases. CDR1 and CDR2 from the germline V gene are MNHEY and SVGAGI. This CDR3 region has 15 residues. DNA for the CDR3: TGTGCCAGCAGTCCCGGGCCAGGGGCTGGGTATGGCTACACCTTC. Protein: CASSPGPGAGYGYTF.

The chain employs TRBV13 and TRBJ2-7; 12 bases align to TRBD2. The ends lost 1 base at V and 5 bases at J; junction bases unmatched: 12. This CDR3 contains 18 residues. Germline lookup yields CDR1 PRHDT and CDR2 FYEKMQ (reference sequence). In DNA form, the CDR3 reads TGTGCCAGCAGCTTAGTTCGCCTAGCGGGGGGGCAATCCAACGAGCAGTACTTC. Translated, it gives CASSLVRLAGGQSNEQYF.

This chain links TRBV19 with TRBJ1-3; a weak D match, TRBD1 (5 bases). This CDR3 spans 15 amino acids. V was cut by 4 bases and J by 0 bases, with 10 bases left in between. Looked up from germline, CDR1 is LNHDA and CDR2 is SQIVND (reference sequence). CDR3 sequence reads: CASSTQEPSGNTIYF. In nucleotides, the CDR3 is TGTGCCAGTAGTACACAGGAGCCCTCTGGAAACACCATATATTTT.

The chain is built from TRBV28 and TRBJ2-3; D remains unclear. CDR1 is MDHEN and CDR2 is SYDVKM in the germline V gene. CDR3 length: 15 residues. Trimming pared 1 base from V and 2 bases from J, leaving 10 bases between. As DNA, the CDR3 is TGTGCCAGCAGTTTATTAAGCGAAACCACAGATACGCAGTATTTT. This codes for CASSLLSETTDTQYF.

Only one count was recorded for this clone. This chain uses TRBV9 with TRBJ2-3; D may be TRBD2 (5 bases). The germline V and J ends were trimmed by 3 bases and 4 bases, with 9 bases remaining between them. Looked up from germline, CDR1 is SGDLS and CDR2 is YYNGEE. The CDR3 sequence is 13 residues long. The CDR3 region is CASSAGGADTQYF. The CDR3, as DNA: TGTGCCAGCAGCGCCGGAGGAGCAGATACGCAGTATTTT.

The rearrangement links TRBV7-6 to TRBJ2-3; TRBD2 matches 7 bases. V was pared by 4 bases and J by 5 bases, with 9 bases of the junction left unmatched. The CDR3 consists of 15 residues. Germline CDR1 is SGHVS and CDR2 is FNYEAQ. The CDR3 protein is CASSYNNQRGDTQYF. The DNA of the CDR3 is TGTGCCAGCAGCTACAATAACCAGCGGGGAGATACGCAGTATTTT. Filled out from reference TRBV7-6 and TRBJ2-3, the complete variable domain reads GAGVSQSPRYKVTKRGQDVALRCDPISGHVSLYWYRQALGQGPEFLTYFNYEAQQDKSGLPNDRFSAERPEGSISTLTIQRTEQRDSAMYRCASSYNNQRGDTQYFGPGTRLTVL.

The genes are TRBV2 and TRBJ1-2, with D tentatively TRBD1 (5 bases). The CDR3 runs 16 residues. Germline V lookup: CDR1 SNHLY, CDR2 FYNNEI. The V end lost 5 bases, the J end lost 2 bases, and 18 bases lay between the germline ends. CDR3 coding DNA: TGTGCCAGCAGTTACTTGGGGCAGGGTGGCAACTATGGCTACACCTTC. It yields the protein CASSYLGQGGNYGYTF.

CDR3 nucleotide sequence: TGTGCCACCCAACAGGGGACCACTGAAGCTTTCTTT. Translating gives CATQQGTTEAFF. The V and J genes are TRBV6-1 and TRBJ1-1, with 7 bases identical to TRBD1. Germline CDR1 and CDR2: MNHNS and SASEGT. There are 12 residues in the CDR3. V lost 10 bases, J lost 4 bases, and 6 bases stayed unmatched.

The chain combines TRBV28 with TRBJ1-5; 9 nucleotides align to TRBD1. The CDR3 spans 15 residues. Germline loops: CDR1 MDHEN, CDR2 SYDVKM. V trimming: 7 bases; J trimming: 6 bases; junction bases outside the gene matches: 10. The DNA of the CDR3 is TGTGCCAGCACGCCCGGGACAGGGTCGAGTCAGCCCCAGCATTTT. As protein: CASTPGTGSSQPQHF.

The CDR3 coding sequence is TGTGCCAGTAGTATTTTAGCCAATTCACCCCTCCACTTT. This codes for CASSILANSPLHF. This rearrangement joins TRBV19 to TRBJ1-6, with D unclear. The CDR3 extends over 13 amino acids. The germline V and J ends were trimmed by 3 bases and 7 bases, with 7 bases remaining between them. CDR1 LNHDA and CDR2 SQIVND come from the germline V gene (reference sequence).

The chain recombines TRBV6-6 with TRBJ1-6; D remains ambiguous. Germline CDR1 MNHNY, CDR2 SVGAGI (reference sequence). This CDR3 region has 11 residues. The V end was cut by 7 bases, the J end by 7 bases, with 5 bases between. The CDR3, as DNA: TGTGCCAGCACCGGGAATTCACCCCTCCACTTT. It codes for CASTGNSPLHF.

The genes are TRBV2 and TRBJ1-4; 7 bases map to TRBD1. Trimming cost V 3 bases and J 2 bases; bases outside gene matches: 6. Germline V gives CDR1 SNHLY, CDR2 FYNNEI. This CDR3 has 16 amino acids. Here the CDR3 DNA reads TGTGCCAGCAGTGAGAGGGGGCCTCGCACTAATGAAAAACTGTTTTTT. This gives the protein CASSERGPRTNEKLFF.

The chain has TRBV11-2 and TRBJ1-5; D is unclear. This CDR3 is built from 14 residues. V gave up 0 bases and J gave up 7 bases, with 10 bases separating them. Per germline, CDR1 SGHAT and CDR2 FQNNGV. CDR3 nucleotides: TGTGCCAGCAGCTTAGATCGAACAGTCCAGCCCCAGCATTTT. Its protein product is CASSLDRTVQPQHF.

The V and J genes are TRBV7-2 and TRBJ1-6, with D possibly matching TRBD1 (6 bases). CDR1 is SGHTA and CDR2 is FQGNSA in the germline V gene. The V end was cut by 5 bases, the J end by 7 bases, with 18 bases between. The CDR3 contains 16 residues. In nucleotides, the CDR3 is TGTGCCAGCAGCCCCCGGAACAGGGAATCGAATTCACCCCTCCACTTT. This sequence encodes CASSPRNRESNSPLHF. Supplemented by reference TRBV7-2 and TRBJ1-6, the full variable domain reads GAGVSQSPSNKVTEKGKDVELRCDPISGHTALYWYRQSLGQGLEFLIYFQGNSAPDKSGLPSDRFSAERTGGSVSTLTIQRTQQEDSAVYLCASSPRNRESNSPLHFGNGTRLTVT.